One sample yielded the 11 T cell receptor beta chains listed below, sequenced in a study of CD8 T cells in Susac syndrome. An amount of RNA that ranged from roughly 0.45 to 1 ug was reverse transcribed with random hexamers. TCRdb passed the immunoSEQ multiplex PCR reads through MiXCR, listing each CDR3 protein once. The sample consists of 150,000 to 190,000 distinct CDR3 sequences, 85% to 95% of them appearing once. Material for sequencing was CD8+ T cells from PBMCs. All receptors derive from a human donor with multiple sclerosis.

The rearrangement uses TRBV5-1 and TRBJ1-6, with unresolved D. V was trimmed by 0 bases and J by 10 bases, leaving 11 bases between them. This CDR3 is 14 amino acids long. Germline CDR1 and CDR2: SGHRS and YFSETQ. The CDR3 is CASSLERGDSPLHF. The CDR3 nucleotides are TGCGCCAGCAGCTTGGAACGGGGAGACTCACCCCTCCACTTT.

V usage is TRBV7-3 and J usage is TRBJ2-1; 9 positions match TRBD2. This CDR3 spans 13 amino acids. Trimming at V came to 5 bases and at J to 9 bases, leaving 5 bases not matched to a gene. Germline CDR1 and CDR2: SGHTA and FQGTGA. The CDR3 reads CASSPKTSGEQFF. For the CDR3, the DNA is TGTGCCAGCAGCCCCAAGACTAGCGGTGAGCAGTTCTTC. Complete variable domain (other parts from reference TRBV7-3 and TRBJ2-1): GAGVSQTPSNKVTEKGKYVELRCDPISGHTALYWYRQSLGQGPEFLIYFQGTGAADDSGLPNDRFFAVRPEGSVSTLKIQRTERGDSAVYLCASSPKTSGEQFFGPGTRLTVL.

The chain couples TRBV5-1 to TRBJ2-1; D may match TRBD1 or TRBD2 (5 bases each). V lost 1 base, J lost 8 bases, and 13 bases lay in between. The CDR3 covers 14 residues. Looked up from germline, CDR1 is SGHRS and CDR2 is YFSETQ. CDR3 DNA: TGCGCCAGCAGCTTGACACGGGGCCGGGATGAGCAGTTCTTC. Encoded protein: CASSLTRGRDEQFF.

This chain links TRBV7-6 with TRBJ2-1; 10 bases match TRBD1. Germline trimming cut 4 bases from V and 8 bases from J; bases unmatched to any gene: 8. The CDR3 is 15 amino acids. In germline, CDR1 is SGHVS, CDR2 FNYEAQ. The CDR3 nucleotides read TGTGCCAGCAGCTCGGGACAGGGGACAGACTATGAGCAGTTCTTC. Encoded protein: CASSSGQGTDYEQFF.

The chain employs TRBV14 and TRBJ2-7, with 8 positions matching TRBD1. The J segment lost 3 bases and the V segment lost 4 bases, leaving 11 bases of the junction unmatched. The CDR3 totals 16 residues. The germline V gene has CDR1 SGHDN and CDR2 FVKESK. The chain's CDR3 is CASSLGPGTGDYEQYF. DNA for the CDR3: TGTGCCAGCAGCCTAGGTCCCGGGACAGGAGACTACGAGCAGTACTTC.

The chain has TRBV20-1 and TRBJ1-1; D might be TRBD1 (5 bases). The ends were cut back, 3 bases at V and 5 bases at J, with 10 bases in the middle. Germline V lookup: CDR1 DFQATT, CDR2 SNEGSKA (reference sequence). The length of the CDR3 is 12 residues. CDR3 sequence: CSARGGLTEAFF. The CDR3 DNA reads as TGCAGTGCTAGGGGGGGGTTGACTGAAGCTTTCTTT.

The rearrangement uses TRBV6-2 or TRBV6-3 and TRBJ2-1; no reliable D call. The V end lost 5 bases, the J end lost 8 bases, and 13 bases lay between the germline ends. The CDR3 length is 13 residues. Germline V gene lookup returns CDR1 MNHEY and CDR2 SVGEGT. The CDR3 coding sequence is TGTGCCAGCAGTCGCCCTCGTATTGATGAGCAGTTCTTC. Translating it yields CASSRPRIDEQFF.

The rearrangement links TRBV2 to TRBJ1-1; no clear D. The germline V and J ends were trimmed by 7 bases and 5 bases, with 8 bases remaining between them. Germline V gene lookup returns CDR1 SNHLY and CDR2 FYNNEI. This CDR3 has 11 amino acids. In DNA, the CDR3 is TGTGCCAGCAAGGGAATTACTGAAGCTTTCTTT. Amino acid sequence: CASKGITEAFF.

V and J are TRBV4-1 and TRBJ2-7; D call uncertain. The V end lost 1 base, the J end lost 3 bases, and 10 bases lay between the germline ends. Germline-derived CDR1 and CDR2 are MGHRA and YSYEKL. The CDR3 loop spans 14 amino acids. The DNA for the CDR3 is TGCGCCAGCAGCCAAGGGAACCGCCGCTACGAGCAGTACTTC. This codes for CASSQGNRRYEQYF.

This clonotype was observed a few times. The chain carries TRBV29-1 and TRBJ2-5; D gene unclear. The CDR3 extends over 11 amino acids. Trimming pared 5 bases from V and 4 bases from J, leaving 8 bases between. Germline assignment: CDR1 SQVTM and CDR2 ANQGSEA. The CDR3: CSVSKGETQYF. Here the CDR3 DNA reads TGCAGCGTTTCGAAGGGAGAGACCCAGTACTTC.

This sequence joins TRBV27 and TRBJ1-4, with D unclear. This CDR3 is built from 13 residues. V lost 6 bases and J lost 3, with 8 bases in between. Germline values: CDR1 MNHEY, CDR2 SMNVEV (reference sequence). CDR3 residues: CASRGLPNEKLFF. CDR3 sequence (DNA): TGTGCCAGCAGAGGCCTCCCTAATGAAAAACTGTTTTTT. The full variable domain, in which reference TRBV27 and TRBJ1-4 provide the parts outside the CDR3, is EAQVTQNPRYLITVTGKKLTVTCSQNMNHEYMSWYRQDPGLGLRQIYYSMNVEVTDKGDVPEGYKVSRKEKRNFPLILESPSPNQTSLYFCASRGLPNEKLFFGSGTQLSVL.